This TCR beta chain was sequenced in a study of blood T cell repertoires in COVID-19. Across the whole study: Samples came from the United States, Italy and Spain, spanning acute and convalescent COVID-19. The cDNA or gDNA used as material had been derived from T cells, B-cell-depleted T cells, or PBMCs.

Original analysis: Reference gene primer amplification gave nucleated cell count estimates. Produced via immunoSEQ multiplex PCR; TCRdb's table is partial and in-frame only. V and J calls and clone size are as listed in that table; D and trimming were resolved from the DNA. This table has more than 70,000 clones, about 85% appearing once. This CDR3 has 13 amino acids. Deletions cut 2 bases from V and 2 bases from J, with 3 bases between. Germline CDR1 reads LGHDT; CDR2 reads YNNKEL (reference sequence). The TCR originated in a human donor in a cohort sampled during active COVID-19. The chain has TRBV3-1 (or the pseudogene TRBV3-2) and TRBJ1-4; D gene ambiguous. Sequences were obtained from peripheral blood. This CDR3 is CASSQRTNEKLFF. In DNA, the CDR3 is TGTGCCAGCAGCCAACGGACTAATGAAAAACTGTTTTTT.